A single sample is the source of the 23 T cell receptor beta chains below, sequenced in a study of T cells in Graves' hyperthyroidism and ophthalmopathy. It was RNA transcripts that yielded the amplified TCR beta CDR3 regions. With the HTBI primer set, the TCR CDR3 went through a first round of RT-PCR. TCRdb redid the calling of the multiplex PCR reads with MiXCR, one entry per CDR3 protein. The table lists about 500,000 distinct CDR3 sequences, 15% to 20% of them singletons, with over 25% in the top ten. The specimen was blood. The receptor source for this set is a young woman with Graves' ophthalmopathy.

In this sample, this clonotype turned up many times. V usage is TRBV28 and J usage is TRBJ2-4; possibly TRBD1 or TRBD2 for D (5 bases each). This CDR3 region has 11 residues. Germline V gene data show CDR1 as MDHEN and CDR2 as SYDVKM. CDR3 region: CVSQGVNIQYF. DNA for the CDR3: TGTGTTTCCCAGGGAGTAAACATTCAGTACTTC.

Here the CDR3 reads CASSLRKTGEQYGYTF. For the CDR3, the DNA is TGTGCCAGCAGCTTACGGAAGACAGGGGAGCAATATGGCTACACCTTC. This chain links TRBV7-3 with TRBJ1-2; 8 bases are shared with TRBD1. In germline, CDR1 is SGHTA, CDR2 FQGTGA. This CDR3 spans 16 amino acids. J gave up 5 bases and V 2 bases, and 10 bases lay outside the gene matches.

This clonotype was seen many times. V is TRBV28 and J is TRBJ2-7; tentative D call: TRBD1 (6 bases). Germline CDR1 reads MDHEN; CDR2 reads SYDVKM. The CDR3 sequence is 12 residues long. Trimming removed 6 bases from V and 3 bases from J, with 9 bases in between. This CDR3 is CASSLDSYEQYF. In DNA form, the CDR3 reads TGTGCCAGCAGCTTGGACAGCTACGAGCAGTACTTC. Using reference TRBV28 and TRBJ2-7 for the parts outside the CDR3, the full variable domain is DVKVTQSSRYLVKRTGEKVFLECVQDMDHENMFWYRQDPGLGLRLIYFSYDVKMKEKGDIPEGYSVSREKKERFSLILESASTNQTSMYLCASSLDSYEQYFGPGTRLTVT.

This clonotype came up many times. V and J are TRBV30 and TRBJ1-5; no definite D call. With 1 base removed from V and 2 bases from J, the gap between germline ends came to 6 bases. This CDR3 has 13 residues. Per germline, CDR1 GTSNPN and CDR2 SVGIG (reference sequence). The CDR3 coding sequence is TGTGCCTGGAGTGGCGGCCGCAATCAGCCCCAGCATTTT. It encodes CAWSGGRNQPQHF.

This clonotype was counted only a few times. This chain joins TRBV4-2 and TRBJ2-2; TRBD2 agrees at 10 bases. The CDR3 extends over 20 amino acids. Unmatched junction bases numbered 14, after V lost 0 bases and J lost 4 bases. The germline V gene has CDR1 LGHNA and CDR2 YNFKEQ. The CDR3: CASSQDEFGRLAGFTGELFF. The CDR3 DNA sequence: TGTGCCAGCAGCCAAGATGAGTTCGGGAGACTAGCGGGCTTCACCGGGGAGCTGTTTTTT.

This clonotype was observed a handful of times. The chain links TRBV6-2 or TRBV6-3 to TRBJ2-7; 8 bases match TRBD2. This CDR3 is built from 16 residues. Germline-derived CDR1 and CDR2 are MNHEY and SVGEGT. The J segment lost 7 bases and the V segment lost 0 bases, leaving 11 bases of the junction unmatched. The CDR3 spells CASSYSPAAGEGEQYF. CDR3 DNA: TGTGCCAGCAGTTACTCCCCCGCAGCGGGAGAGGGGGAGCAGTACTTC.

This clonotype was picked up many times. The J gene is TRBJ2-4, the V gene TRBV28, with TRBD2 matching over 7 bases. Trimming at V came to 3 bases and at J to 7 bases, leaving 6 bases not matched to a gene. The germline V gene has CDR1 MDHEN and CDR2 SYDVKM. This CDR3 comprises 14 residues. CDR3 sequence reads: CASSFYRGGNIQYF. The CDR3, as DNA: TGTGCCAGCAGTTTTTATCGGGGAGGGAACATTCAGTACTTC. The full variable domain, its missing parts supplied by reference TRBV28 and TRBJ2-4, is DVKVTQSSRYLVKRTGEKVFLECVQDMDHENMFWYRQDPGLGLRLIYFSYDVKMKEKGDIPEGYSVSREKKERFSLILESASTNQTSMYLCASSFYRGGNIQYFGAGTRLSVL.

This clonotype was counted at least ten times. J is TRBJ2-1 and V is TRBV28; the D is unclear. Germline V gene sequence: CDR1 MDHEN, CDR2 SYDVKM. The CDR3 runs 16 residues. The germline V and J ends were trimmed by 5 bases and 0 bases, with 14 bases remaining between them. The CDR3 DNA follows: TGTGCCAGCAGTGAGTCGTCCCTGAGCTCCTACAATGAGCAGTTCTTC. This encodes CASSESSLSSYNEQFF.

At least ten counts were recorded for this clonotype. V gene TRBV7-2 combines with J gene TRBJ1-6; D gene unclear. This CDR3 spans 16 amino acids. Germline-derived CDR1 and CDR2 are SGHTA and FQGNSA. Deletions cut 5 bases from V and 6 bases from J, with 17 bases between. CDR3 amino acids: CASSPYGSKGNSPLHF. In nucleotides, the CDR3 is TGTGCCAGCAGCCCCTACGGTAGTAAGGGTAATTCACCCCTCCACTTT.

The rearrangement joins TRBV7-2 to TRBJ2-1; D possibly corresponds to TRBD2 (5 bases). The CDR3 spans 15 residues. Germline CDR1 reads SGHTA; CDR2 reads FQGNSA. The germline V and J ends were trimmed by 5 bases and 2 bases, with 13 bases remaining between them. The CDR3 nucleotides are TGTGCCAGCAGCCCCGGACTGGGGACCTACAATGAGCAGTTCTTC. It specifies CASSPGLGTYNEQFF.

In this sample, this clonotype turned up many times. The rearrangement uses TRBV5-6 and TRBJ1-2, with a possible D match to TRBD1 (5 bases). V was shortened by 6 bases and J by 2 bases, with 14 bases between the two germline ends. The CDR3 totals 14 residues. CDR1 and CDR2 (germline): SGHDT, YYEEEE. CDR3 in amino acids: CASTLAGGNYGYTF. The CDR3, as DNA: TGTGCCAGCACCCTTGCTGGGGGAAACTATGGCTACACCTTC.

The CDR3 is CASSQDSRLAGEESYNEQFF. The CDR3 nucleotides are TGTGCCAGCAGCCAAGATTCGAGACTAGCGGGAGAGGAGTCCTACAATGAGCAGTTCTTC. J is TRBJ2-1 and V is TRBV3-1; TRBD2 agrees at 12 bases. Trimming cost V 0 bases and J 1 base; bases outside gene matches: 10. The CDR3 runs to 20 residues. Germline V gives CDR1 LGHDT, CDR2 YNNKEL (reference sequence).

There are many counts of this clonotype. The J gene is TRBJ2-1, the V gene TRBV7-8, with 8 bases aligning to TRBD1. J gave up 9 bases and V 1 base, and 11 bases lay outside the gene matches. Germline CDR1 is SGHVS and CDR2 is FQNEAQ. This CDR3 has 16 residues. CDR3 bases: TGTGCCAGCAGCTTAGGGGCAGGGGGCGCCTCGAGTGAGCAGTTCTTC. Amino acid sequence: CASSLGAGGASSEQFF.

The DNA of the CDR3 is TGCAGTGCTAGTGGGAGAGGGCCCCAGCATTTT. Translated, it gives CSASGRGPQHF. This chain connects TRBV20-1 to TRBJ1-5; no definite D call. The ends were cut back, 3 bases at V and 9 bases at J, with 9 bases in the middle. CDR1 is DFQATT, CDR2 SNEGSKA, per germline (reference sequence). This CDR3 has 11 residues.

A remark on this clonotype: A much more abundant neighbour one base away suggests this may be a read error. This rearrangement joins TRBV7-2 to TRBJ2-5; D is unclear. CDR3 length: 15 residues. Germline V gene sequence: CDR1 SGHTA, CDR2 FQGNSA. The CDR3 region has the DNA TGTGCCAGCAACTTAAGACCCTCCCCGCGTGAGACCCAGTACTTC. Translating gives CASNLRPSPRETQYF. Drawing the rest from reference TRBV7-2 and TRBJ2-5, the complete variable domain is GAGVSQSPSNKVTEKGKDVELRCDPISGHTALYWYRQSLGQGLEFLIYFQGNSAPDKSGLPSDRFSAERTGGSVSTLTIQRTQQEDSAVYLCASNLRPSPRETQYFGPGTRLLVL.

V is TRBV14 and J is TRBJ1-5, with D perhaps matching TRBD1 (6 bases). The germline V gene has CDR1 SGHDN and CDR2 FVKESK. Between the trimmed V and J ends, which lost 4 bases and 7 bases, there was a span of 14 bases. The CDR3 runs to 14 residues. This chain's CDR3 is CASSRGSGGQPQHF. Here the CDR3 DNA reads TGTGCCAGCAGCCGAGGCTCCGGGGGCCAGCCCCAGCATTTT.

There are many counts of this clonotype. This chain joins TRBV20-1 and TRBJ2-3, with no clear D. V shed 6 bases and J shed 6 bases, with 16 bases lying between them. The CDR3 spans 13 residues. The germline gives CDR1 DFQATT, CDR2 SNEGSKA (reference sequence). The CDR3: CSAAPPWADTQYF. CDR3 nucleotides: TGCAGTGCCGCCCCCCCTTGGGCGGATACGCAGTATTTT.

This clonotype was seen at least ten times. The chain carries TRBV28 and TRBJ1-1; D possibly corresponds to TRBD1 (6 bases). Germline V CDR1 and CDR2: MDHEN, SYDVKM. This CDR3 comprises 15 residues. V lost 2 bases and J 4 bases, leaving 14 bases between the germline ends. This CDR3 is CASSLTGRRGTEAFF. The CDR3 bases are TGTGCCAGCAGTTTAACAGGGCGCCGGGGCACTGAAGCTTTCTTT.

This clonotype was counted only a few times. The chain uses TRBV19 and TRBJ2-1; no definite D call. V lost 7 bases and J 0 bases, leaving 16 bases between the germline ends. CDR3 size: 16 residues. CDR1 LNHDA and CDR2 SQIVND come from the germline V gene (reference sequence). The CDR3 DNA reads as TGTGCCAGTAAGGTCGGAAGGGTGACCTCCTACAATGAGCAGTTCTTC. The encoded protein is CASKVGRVTSYNEQFF.

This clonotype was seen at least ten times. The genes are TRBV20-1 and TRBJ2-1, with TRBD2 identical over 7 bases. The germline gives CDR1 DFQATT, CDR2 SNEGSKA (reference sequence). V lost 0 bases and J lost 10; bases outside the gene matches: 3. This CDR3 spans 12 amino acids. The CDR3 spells CSAREAAGEQFF. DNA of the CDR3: TGCAGTGCTAGAGAGGCAGCGGGAGAGCAGTTCTTC.

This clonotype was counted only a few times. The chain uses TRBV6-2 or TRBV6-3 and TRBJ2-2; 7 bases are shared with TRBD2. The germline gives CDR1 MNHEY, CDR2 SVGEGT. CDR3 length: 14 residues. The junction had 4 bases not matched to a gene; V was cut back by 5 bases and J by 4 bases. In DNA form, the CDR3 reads TGTGCCAGCAGTCCCCCGGGGGGCACCGGGGAGCTGTTTTTT. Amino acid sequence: CASSPPGGTGELFF.

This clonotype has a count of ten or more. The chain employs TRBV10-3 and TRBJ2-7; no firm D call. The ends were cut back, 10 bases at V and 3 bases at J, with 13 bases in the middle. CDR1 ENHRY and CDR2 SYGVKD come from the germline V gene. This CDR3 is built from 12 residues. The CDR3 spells CATRTDDYEQYF. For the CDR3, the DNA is TGTGCCACCCGGACGGACGACTACGAGCAGTACTTC.

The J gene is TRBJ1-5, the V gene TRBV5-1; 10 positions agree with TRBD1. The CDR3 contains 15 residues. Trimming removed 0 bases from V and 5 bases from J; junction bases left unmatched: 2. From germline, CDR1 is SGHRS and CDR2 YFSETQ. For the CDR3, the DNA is TGCGCCAGCAGCTTGGGGACAGGGGGGGATCAGCCCCAGCATTTT. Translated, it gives CASSLGTGGDQPQHF.